This is a list of T cell receptor beta chains from one sample in a study of tumor-infiltrating lymphocytes in primary liver carcinoma. TCRdb processed the multiplex PCR reads anew with MiXCR; each CDR3 protein has one entry. Of roughly 120,000 distinct CDR3 sequences in the sample, around 64% are singletons; the top ten hold less than 10%. Input material: liver tumor tissue from sampling region 3. The source of these receptors is an older woman with primary liver carcinoma and hepatitis B virus infection. The CDR3 runs from the conserved cysteine through the conserved F or W. D genes are given only for firm matches. A clone size is listed for some rows: how often the clone was seen (once, few, many), or a class if it is expanded.

cdr3_length j_call d_call v_call clone_size cdr3_aa cdr3_nt
12 TRBJ1-1 NA TRBV28 few CASSRRAPEAFF TGTGCCAGCAGCCGGCGGGCCCCTGAAGCTTTCTTT
16 TRBJ2-7 TRBD2 TRBV29-1 NA CSVGASGSWTPYEQYF TGCAGCGTGGGGGCTAGCGGGAGTTGGACCCCCTACGAGCAGTACTTC
15 TRBJ2-7 TRBD1 TRBV29-1 once CSVTGTVVSLRMEYF TGCAGCGTTACCGGGACAGTGGTTTCCTTAAGAATGGAGTACTTC
15 TRBJ1-5 TRBD1 TRBV28 NA CASSPGTGINQPQHF TGTGCCAGCAGTCCCGGGACAGGGATCAATCAGCCCCAGCATTTC
16 TRBJ2-6 NA TRBV14 many CASSGPYGSGANVLTF TGTGCCAGCAGCGGTCCATATGGCTCTGGGGCCAACGTCCTGACTTTC
15 TRBJ2-7 TRBD2 TRBV29-1 NA CSVEGGRPPSYKQYF TGCAGCGTTGAAGGCGGGAGGCCCCCATCCTACAAGCAGTACTTC
13 TRBJ1-3 NA TRBV6-5 many CASSRDSGNTIYF TGTGCCAGCAGTCGGGACTCTGGAAACACCATATATTTT
14 TRBJ2-3 NA TRBV4-2 medium-sized CASSQDGQQDTQYF TGTGCCAGCAGCCAAGATGGGCAGCAAGATACGCAGTATTTT
14 TRBJ1-2 TRBD1 TRBV12-3/TRBV12-4 NA CGSNWDGTAGGYTF TGTGGCAGCAATTGGGACGGGACAGCTGGTGGCTACACCTTC
15 TRBJ2-3 NA TRBV7-9 NA CASSPSVRSTDTQYF TGTGCCAGCAGCCCTAGCGTGCGGAGCACAGATACGCAGTATTTT
15 TRBJ2-1 NA TRBV20-1 few CSATKGGVSHNEQFF TGCAGTGCTACTAAGGGGGGAGTAAGTCACAATGAGCAGTTCTTC
19 TRBJ1-4 NA TRBV6-1 NA CASSGSTGWSSATNAKLFF TGTGCCAGCAGTGGGTCGACAGGCTGGTCGTCAGCAACTAATGCAAAACTGTTTTTT
15 TRBJ2-7 TRBD2 TRBV5-1 NA CASSASGTSTYEQYF TGCGCAAGCAGCGCCAGCGGGACTAGCACCTACGAGCAGTACTTC
14 TRBJ2-3 NA TRBV29-1 many CSVVGQASTDTQYF TGCAGCGTTGTTGGACAAGCTAGCACAGATACGCAGTATTTT
17 TRBJ2-3 TRBD2 TRBV4-1 NA CTSSQESPGGSIDTQYF TGCACCAGCAGCCAAGAATCACCGGGAGGGAGTATAGATACGCAGTATTTT
15 TRBJ2-7 NA TRBV29-1 medium-sized CSVEDSGTPPYEQYF TGCAGCGTTGAAGACTCCGGGACTCCCCCGTACGAGCAGTACTTC
16 TRBJ1-3 NA TRBV11-2 NA CAGSQRFQASGNTIYF TGTGCCGGCAGCCAGAGGTTTCAAGCCTCTGGAAACACCATATATTTT
15 TRBJ1-2 NA TRBV11-2 once CASSLVPQGRYGYTF TGTGCTAGCAGCTTAGTCCCCCAGGGGCGCTATGGCTACACCTTC
13 TRBJ2-2 TRBD1 TRBV29-1 NA CSVDRGATGELFF TGCAGCGTGGACAGGGGGGCAACCGGGGAGCTGTTTTTC
14 TRBJ2-1 NA TRBV5-4 NA CASSLLLVGDEQFF TGTGCCAGCAGCCTTTTGCTAGTGGGAGATGAGCAGTTCTTC
16 TRBJ2-6 NA TRBV5-1 NA CASSFGQFSGVNILTF TGCGCCAGCAGCTTTGGACAGTTCTCTGGGGTCAACATCCTGACTTTC
14 TRBJ1-2 TRBD1 TRBV11-2 few CVSSPGTGGEGYTF TGTGTCAGCAGCCCCGGGACAGGGGGCGAAGGTTACACCTTT
16 TRBJ2-5 TRBD2 TRBV28 NA CVSSSQREGCLETQYF TGTGTCAGCAGTTCGCAGCGGGAGGGCTGCTTGGAGACCCAGTACTTC
16 TRBJ1-1 TRBD1 TRBV11-2 NA CPSSSLTGDWNTEAFF TGCCCCAGCAGCTCCTTAACAGGGGATTGGAATACTGAAGCTTTCTTT
14 TRBJ2-7 TRBD1 TRBV28 NA CASRPDRVHYEQYF TGTGCCAGCAGACCCGACAGGGTACACTACGAGCAGTACTTC
14 TRBJ2-2 NA TRBV11-1 NA CASRPSLNTGELLF TGTGCCAGCAGACCGAGCCTTAACACGGGGGAGCTGCTTTTT
17 TRBJ2-6 NA TRBV6-5 NA CASSYDTGPSGTNILTF TGTGCCAGCAGTTACGATACGGGTCCTTCTGGGACCAACATCCTGACTTTC
15 TRBJ2-1 NA TRBV6-2/TRBV6-3 many CASSDLAGSYNEQFF TGTGCCAGCAGTGACCTAGCAGGCTCCTACAATGAGCAGTTCTTC